This TCR beta chain was found in a study of T cell repertoires in cytomegalovirus infection. Overall study context: In public TCR beta signatures, there were indications of both CMV infection and matching HLA type. Study-wide findings and caveats: People with CMV and the relevant HLA were identified by cumulative public TCR beta family frequency. CMV-specific TCR beta clonotypes restricted by HLA-C dominated the ex vivo response.

The CDR3 consists of 14 residues. The V end was cut by 3 bases, the J end by 1 base, with 12 bases between. CDR1 and CDR2 (germline): DFQATT, SNEGSKA (reference sequence). Concerning this clonotype itself: Antigen: not known.

Each CDR3 protein gets one entry after TCRdb re-called the reads with MiXCR. The table lists roughly 230,000 distinct CDR3 sequences, 15% to 20% of them singletons. The sequencing sample was made of CD8+ T cells from PBMCs. The TCR comes from a human donor in good health (CMV status not recorded). Some clones in this sample may be carry-over from other donors' samples. The chain carries TRBV20-1 and TRBJ2-5; D is uncertain. The CDR3 protein is CSASDIGSQETQYF. The CDR3 nucleotides read TGCAGTGCTAGCGACATCGGATCCCAAGAGACCCAGTACTTC.